Each of the 21 T cell receptor beta chains below was sequenced from the same sample in a study of blood T cell repertoires in COVID-19. The assay was immunoSEQ multiplex PCR, and TCRdb's table has in-frame clones only and misses some. This sample has about 76,000 clones, with around four fifths found just once. The sequenced sample consisted of peripheral blood. The receptor set was obtained from a human donor in a cohort sampled during active COVID-19.

The chain carries TRBV2 and TRBJ2-1; the D gene is possibly TRBD1 (6 bases). In germline, CDR1 is SNHLY, CDR2 FYNNEI. V was shortened by 8 bases and J by 2 bases, with 13 bases between the two germline ends. This CDR3 region has 14 residues. CDR3 amino acids: CASGGQQAYNEQFF. In DNA, the CDR3 is TGTGCCAGCGGCGGACAGCAGGCCTACAATGAGCAGTTCTTC.

The CDR3 region is CASSLLQNTEAFF. The DNA for the CDR3 is TGTGCCAGCAGCCTCTTACAGAACACTGAAGCTTTCTTT. V usage is TRBV14 and J usage is TRBJ1-1, with D unclear. This CDR3 spans 13 amino acids. Germline loops: CDR1 SGHDN, CDR2 FVKESK. Trimming stripped 4 bases from V and 1 base from J, with 7 bases between.

This rearrangement joins TRBV19 to TRBJ1-4; the match to TRBD1 covers 7 bases. This CDR3 region has 15 residues. The germline V gene encodes CDR1 LNHDA and CDR2 SQIVND (reference sequence). The V and J ends lost 4 bases and 7 bases, in that order; junction bases with no gene match: 9. This CDR3 reads CASSTQGQIGEKLFF. The CDR3 coding sequence is TGTGCCAGTAGTACACAGGGACAGATCGGTGAAAAACTGTTTTTT.

The J gene is TRBJ1-6, the V gene TRBV30; 10 nucleotides line up with TRBD1. This CDR3 comprises 15 residues. The trim removed 5 bases at V and 9 bases at J, leaving 10 bases unmatched. Germline V CDR1 and CDR2: GTSNPN, SVGIG (reference sequence). CDR3 loop: CAWARGGQGTSPLHF. Here the CDR3 DNA reads TGTGCCTGGGCTCGGGGGGGACAGGGGACTTCACCCCTCCACTTT.

J is TRBJ2-6 and V is TRBV6-2 or TRBV6-3; 10 positions agree with TRBD1. CDR3 length: 16 amino acids. V shed 7 bases and J 4 bases; nucleotides not matched to a gene: 7. From germline, CDR1 is MNHEY and CDR2 SVGEGT. The DNA for the CDR3 is TGTGCCAGCACCCCGGGACAGGGGACCGGGGCCAACGTCCTGACTTTC. It codes for CASTPGQGTGANVLTF.

The chain links TRBV18 to TRBJ2-7; 9 nucleotides match TRBD2. The CDR3 loop spans 14 amino acids. The germline V gene encodes CDR1 KGHSH and CDR2 LQKENI. Germline trimming cut 5 bases from V and 5 bases from J; bases unmatched to any gene: 7. CDR3 loop: CASSSSGLANEQYF. CDR3 nucleotides: TGTGCCAGCTCATCTTCGGGACTAGCTAACGAGCAGTACTTC. Looking up the rest from reference TRBV18 and TRBJ2-7 gives the full variable domain: NAGVMQNPRHLVRRRGQEARLRCSPMKGHSHVYWYRQLPEEGLKFMVYLQKENIIDESGMPKERFSAEFPKEGPSILRIQQVVRGDSAAYFCASSSSGLANEQYFGPGTRLTVT.

The chain joins TRBV30 to TRBJ1-2, with TRBD1 identical over 7 bases. CDR1 is GTSNPN and CDR2 is SVGIG in the germline V gene (reference sequence). This CDR3 is built from 16 residues. V lost 0 bases and J lost 3; bases outside the gene matches: 10. The CDR3 sequence: CAWSVLQGDPYYGYTF. The CDR3 DNA follows: TGTGCCTGGAGTGTACTTCAGGGGGACCCCTACTATGGCTACACCTTC.

This chain uses TRBV2 with TRBJ1-1, with D possibly being TRBD1 (6 bases). V lost 4 bases and J lost 7, with 13 bases in between. This CDR3 has 13 residues. Germline values: CDR1 SNHLY, CDR2 FYNNEI. CDR3: CASSGNRVGEAFF. In nucleotides, the CDR3 is TGTGCCAGCAGTGGAAACAGGGTGGGTGAAGCTTTCTTT. The entire variable domain, with the rest obtained from reference TRBV2 and TRBJ1-1, is as follows: EPEVTQTPSHQVTQMGQEVILRCVPISNHLYFYWYRQILGQKVEFLVSFYNNEISEKSEIFDDQFSVERPDGSNFTLKIRSTKLEDSAMYFCASSGNRVGEAFFGQGTRLTVV.

The V call is TRBV6-1, the J call TRBJ1-1, with a tentative D call TRBD1 (6 bases). Trimming removed 2 bases from V and 0 bases from J, with 10 bases in between. CDR3 length equals 15 residues. From germline, CDR1 is MNHNS and CDR2 SASEGT. CDR3 coding DNA: TGTGCCAGCAGTGAAACAGGGTATCTGAACACTGAAGCTTTCTTT. Translating gives CASSETGYLNTEAFF.

J is TRBJ2-1 and V is TRBV3-1 (or the pseudogene TRBV3-2); no clear D gene. This CDR3 is built from 16 residues. The germline gives CDR1 LGHDT, CDR2 YNNKEL (reference sequence). V lost 3 bases, J lost 0 bases, and 12 bases lay in between. CDR3 region: CASSHPSRSSYNEQFF. DNA for the CDR3: TGTGCCAGCAGCCATCCCTCAAGGAGCTCCTACAATGAGCAGTTCTTC.

This clone was recorded only once. The chain recombines TRBV11-2 with TRBJ2-7; weak D call: TRBD2 (6 bases). This CDR3 comprises 15 residues. Trimming removed 6 bases at V and 5 bases at J, with 20 bases between. Germline V gene sequence: CDR1 SGHAT, CDR2 FQNNGV. The CDR3 reads CASRMWLASVNEQYF. In nucleotides, the CDR3 is TGTGCCAGCAGGATGTGGCTAGCGTCGGTCAACGAGCAGTACTTC.

This rearrangement joins TRBV5-6 to TRBJ2-7; weak D call: TRBD2 (6 bases). Per the germline V gene, CDR1 is SGHDT and CDR2 is YYEEEE. V lost 7 bases and J 3 bases, leaving 8 bases between the germline ends. This CDR3 is 11 amino acids long. This chain's CDR3 is CASGRFYEQYF. DNA of the CDR3: TGTGCCAGCGGGAGGTTCTACGAGCAGTACTTC.

This chain connects TRBV2 to TRBJ1-3; 8 nucleotides agree with TRBD1. In germline, CDR1 is SNHLY, CDR2 FYNNEI. The CDR3 has 13 amino acids. V lost 6 bases and J lost 8; bases outside the gene matches: 6. The CDR3 protein is CASSRRGQDTIYF. CDR3 DNA: TGTGCCAGCAGCAGGAGGGGACAGGACACCATATATTTT. The full variable domain, its missing parts supplied by reference TRBV2 and TRBJ1-3, is EPEVTQTPSHQVTQMGQEVILRCVPISNHLYFYWYRQILGQKVEFLVSFYNNEISEKSEIFDDQFSVERPDGSNFTLKIRSTKLEDSAMYFCASSRRGQDTIYFGEGSWLTVV.

The chain joins TRBV11-2 to TRBJ2-7; a weak D match, TRBD1 (5 bases). Germline CDR1 SGHAT, CDR2 FQNNGV. Trimming cost V 3 bases and J 3 bases, with 12 bases left between them. The CDR3 has 14 amino acids. CDR3 loop: CASSFSTGFYEQYF. CDR3 nucleotide sequence: TGTGCCAGCAGCTTCTCTACAGGATTCTACGAGCAGTACTTC.

The J gene is TRBJ1-2, the V gene TRBV5-1; D gene unclear. V gave up 0 bases and J gave up 5 bases, with 11 bases separating them. CDR1 and CDR2 (germline): SGHRS, YFSETQ. CDR3 length: 14 residues. As DNA, the CDR3 is TGCGCCAGCAGCTTGGTAGGGAGAAGATATGGCTACACCTTC. Protein sequence: CASSLVGRRYGYTF. The full variable domain, its missing parts supplied by reference TRBV5-1 and TRBJ1-2, is KAGVTQTPRYLIKTRGQQVTLSCSPISGHRSVSWYQQTPGQGLQFLFEYFSETQRNKGNFPGRFSGRQFSNSRSEMNVSTLELGDSALYLCASSLVGRRYGYTFGSGTRLTVV.

This clone appeared a few times. CDR3 DNA: TGTGCCGCCTCCGGGACTAGCGGGGGGGCCACAGATACGCAGTATTTT. This translates into CAASGTSGGATDTQYF. The rearrangement links TRBV10-3 to TRBJ2-3; 16 bases line up with TRBD2. The CDR3 consists of 16 residues. Germline V gene data show CDR1 as ENHRY and CDR2 as SYGVKD. With V trimmed by 11 bases and J by 2 bases, 7 bases remained unmatched.

This clone was seen just once. The chain links TRBV24-1 to TRBJ2-3; a possible D gene is TRBD2 (6 bases). The V end was cut by 1 base, the J end by 0 bases, with 10 bases between. The CDR3 sequence is 16 residues long. Germline lookup yields CDR1 KGHDR and CDR2 SFDVKD. The CDR3 loop reads CATSDFGDSSTDTQYF. DNA for the CDR3: TGTGCCACCAGTGATTTCGGGGACTCTAGCACAGATACGCAGTATTTT.

This chain uses TRBV3-1 (or the pseudogene TRBV3-2) with TRBJ1-2, with a tentative D call TRBD1 (6 bases). CDR3 size: 13 residues. Trimming cost V 0 bases and J 6 bases, with 8 bases left between them. Germline V gene lookup returns CDR1 LGHDT and CDR2 YNNKEL (reference sequence). CDR3 sequence reads: CASSQDTGNGYTF. In DNA form, the CDR3 reads TGTGCCAGCAGCCAAGATACAGGGAATGGCTACACCTTC.

A single count supports this clone. The chain recombines TRBV12-3 or TRBV12-4 with TRBJ2-7, with a tentative D call TRBD2 (6 bases). The CDR3 loop spans 13 amino acids. Deletions cut 6 bases from V and 4 bases from J, with 13 bases between. The CDR3 DNA reads TGTGCCAGCAGCCTGGGACTTCTATACGAGCAGTACTTC. Encoded protein: CASSLGLLYEQYF.

A few counts support this clone. This chain uses TRBV6-6 with TRBJ1-5; 9 nucleotides line up with TRBD1. Germline trimming cut 5 bases from V and 10 bases from J; bases unmatched to any gene: 6. This CDR3 spans 13 amino acids. The V gene's germline CDR1 is MNHNY and CDR2 SVGAGI (reference sequence). Here the CDR3 reads CASSRRQGDPQHF. The CDR3, as DNA: TGTGCCAGCAGTCGTCGACAGGGGGACCCCCAGCATTTT.

The V and J genes are TRBV5-1 and TRBJ1-4; D is unresolved. This CDR3 is built from 15 residues. The V end lost 8 bases, the J end lost 3 bases, and 17 bases lay between the germline ends. Germline V gene lookup returns CDR1 SGHRS and CDR2 YFSETQ. CDR3 in amino acids: CASSHVGEANEKLFF. The CDR3 DNA sequence: TGCGCCAGTTCGCACGTTGGGGAGGCTAATGAAAAACTGTTTTTT.